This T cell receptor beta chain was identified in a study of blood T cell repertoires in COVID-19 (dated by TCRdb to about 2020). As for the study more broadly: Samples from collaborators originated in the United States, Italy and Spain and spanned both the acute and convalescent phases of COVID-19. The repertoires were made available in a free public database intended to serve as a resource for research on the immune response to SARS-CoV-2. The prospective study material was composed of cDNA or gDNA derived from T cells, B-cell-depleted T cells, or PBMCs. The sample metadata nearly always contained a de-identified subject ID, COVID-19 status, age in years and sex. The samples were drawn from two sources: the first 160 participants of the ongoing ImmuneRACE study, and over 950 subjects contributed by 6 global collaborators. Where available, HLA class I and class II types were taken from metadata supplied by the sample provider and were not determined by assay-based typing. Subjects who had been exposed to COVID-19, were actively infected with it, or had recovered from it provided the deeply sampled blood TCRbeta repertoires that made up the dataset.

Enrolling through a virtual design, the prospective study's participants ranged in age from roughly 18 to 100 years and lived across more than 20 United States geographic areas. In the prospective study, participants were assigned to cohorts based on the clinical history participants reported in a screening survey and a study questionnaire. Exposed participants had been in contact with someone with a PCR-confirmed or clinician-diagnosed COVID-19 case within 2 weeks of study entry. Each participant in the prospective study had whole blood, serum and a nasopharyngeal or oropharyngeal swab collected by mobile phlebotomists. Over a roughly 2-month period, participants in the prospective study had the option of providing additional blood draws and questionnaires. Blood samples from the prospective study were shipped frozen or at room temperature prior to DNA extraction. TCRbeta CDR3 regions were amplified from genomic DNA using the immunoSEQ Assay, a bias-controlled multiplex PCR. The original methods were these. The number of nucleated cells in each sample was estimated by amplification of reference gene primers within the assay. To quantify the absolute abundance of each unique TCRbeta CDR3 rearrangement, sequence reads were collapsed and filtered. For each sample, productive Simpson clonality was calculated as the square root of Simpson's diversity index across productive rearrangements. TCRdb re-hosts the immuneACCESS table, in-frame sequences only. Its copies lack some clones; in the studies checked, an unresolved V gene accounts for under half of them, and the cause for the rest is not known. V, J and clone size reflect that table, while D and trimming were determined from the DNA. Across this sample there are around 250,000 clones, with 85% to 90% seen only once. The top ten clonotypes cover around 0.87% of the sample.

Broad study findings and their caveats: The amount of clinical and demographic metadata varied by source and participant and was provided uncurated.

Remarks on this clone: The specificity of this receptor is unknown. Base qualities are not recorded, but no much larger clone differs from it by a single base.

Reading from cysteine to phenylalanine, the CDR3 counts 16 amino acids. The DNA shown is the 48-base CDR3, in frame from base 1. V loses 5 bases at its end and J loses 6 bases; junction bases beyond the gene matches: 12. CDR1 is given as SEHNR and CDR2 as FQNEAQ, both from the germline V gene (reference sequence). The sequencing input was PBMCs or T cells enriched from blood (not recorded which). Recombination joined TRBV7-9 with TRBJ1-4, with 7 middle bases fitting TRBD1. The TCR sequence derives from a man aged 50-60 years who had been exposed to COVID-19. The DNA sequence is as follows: TGTGCCAGCAGCCCCCGAGTCAGGGGGAGCGATGAAAAACTGTTTTTT. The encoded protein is CASSPRVRGSDEKLFF.